The 5 T cell receptor beta chains in this list originate from one sample, sequenced in a study of beta chain features in type 1 diabetes. Sequenced material consisted of expressed TCRB transcripts (all of the isolated RNA was reverse transcribed). This table comes from immunoSEQ multiplex PCR, and its TCRdb copy is limited to in-frame clones, with some not included. The top ten hold around 0.02% of the sample, which has under 950,000 clones, roughly 17% seen once. Sequenced sample: naive CD4+ T cells from blood. These receptors were obtained from a woman aged 18 to 35 in good health.

The chain recombines TRBV14 with TRBJ2-1; the D gene could be TRBD1 or TRBD2 (6 bases each). Per germline, CDR1 SGHDN and CDR2 FVKESK. CDR3 length: 14 residues. With 6 bases removed from V and 4 bases from J, the gap between germline ends came to 13 bases. CDR3 protein: CASREGGTYNEQFF. The CDR3 DNA is TGTGCCAGCAGAGAGGGCGGGACATACAATGAGCAGTTCTTC. Full variable domain (missing parts from reference TRBV14 and TRBJ2-1): EAGVTQFPSHSVIEKGQTVTLRCDPISGHDNLYWYRRVMGKEIKFLLHFVKESKQDESGMPNNRFLAERTGGTYSTLKVQPAELEDSGVYFCASREGGTYNEQFFGPGTRLTVL.

V is TRBV6-6 and J is TRBJ2-5, with 9 bases identical to TRBD2. With the DNA end fitting TRBJ2-7 better, the J assignment may be wrong. The germline CDR1 and CDR2 sequences are MNHNY and SVGAGI (reference sequence). This CDR3 is 16 amino acids long. Written as DNA, the CDR3 is TGTGCCAGCAGTTACTCGGCGCCTAGCGGGACCTACGAGCAGTACTTC. Amino acid sequence: CASSYSAPSGTYEQYF.

In this sample, this clone turned up a few times. The rearrangement links TRBV7-9 to TRBJ1-2; 9 positions match TRBD1. Germline V CDR1 and CDR2: SEHNR, FQNEAQ (reference sequence). The CDR3 totals 16 residues. V lost 1 base and J lost 6; bases outside the gene matches: 9. The CDR3 spells CASSLDPGQGGNGYTF. CDR3 coding DNA: TGTGCCAGCAGCTTAGATCCGGGACAGGGTGGGAATGGCTACACCTTC.

There are a few counts of this clone. The CDR3 DNA reads as TGTGCCAGCAGGGCAGGGGGCGCGTATGGCTACACCTTC. It yields the protein CASRAGGAYGYTF. J is TRBJ1-2 and V is TRBV6-5; 8 bases align to TRBD1. Germline lookup yields CDR1 MNHEY and CDR2 SVGAGI. There are 13 residues in the CDR3. The trim removed 6 bases at V and 5 bases at J, leaving 5 bases unmatched.

This clone appeared a few times. This sequence joins TRBV29-1 and TRBJ2-3; TRBD2 agrees at 9 bases. The junction had 4 bases not matched to a gene; V was cut back by 5 bases and J by 4 bases. Germline V gene lookup returns CDR1 SQVTM and CDR2 ANQGSEA. CDR3 length equals 13 residues. This chain's CDR3 is CSVSGRLSDTQYF. In DNA, the CDR3 is TGCAGCGTTAGCGGGAGGCTGTCAGATACGCAGTATTTT.